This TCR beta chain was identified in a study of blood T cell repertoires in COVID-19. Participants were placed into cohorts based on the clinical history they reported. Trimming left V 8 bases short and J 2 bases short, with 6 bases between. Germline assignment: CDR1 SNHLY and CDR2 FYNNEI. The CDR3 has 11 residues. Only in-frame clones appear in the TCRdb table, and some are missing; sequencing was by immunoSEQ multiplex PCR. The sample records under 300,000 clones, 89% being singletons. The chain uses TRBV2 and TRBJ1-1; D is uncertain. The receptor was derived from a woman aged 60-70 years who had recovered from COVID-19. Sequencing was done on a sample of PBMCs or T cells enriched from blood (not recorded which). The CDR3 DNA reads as TGTGCCAGCGCAGTAAACACTGAAGCTTTCTTT. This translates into CASAVNTEAFF.